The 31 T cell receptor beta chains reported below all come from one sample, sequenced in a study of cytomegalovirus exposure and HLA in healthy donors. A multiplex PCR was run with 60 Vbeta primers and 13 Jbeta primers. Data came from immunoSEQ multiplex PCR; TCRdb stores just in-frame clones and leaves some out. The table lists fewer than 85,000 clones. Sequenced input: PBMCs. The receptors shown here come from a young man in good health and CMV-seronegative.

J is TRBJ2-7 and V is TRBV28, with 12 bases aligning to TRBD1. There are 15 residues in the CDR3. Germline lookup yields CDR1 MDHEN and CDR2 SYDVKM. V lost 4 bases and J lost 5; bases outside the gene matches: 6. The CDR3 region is CASSSSGTGGDEQYF. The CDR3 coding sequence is TGTGCCAGCAGTTCCTCCGGGACAGGGGGCGACGAGCAGTACTTC. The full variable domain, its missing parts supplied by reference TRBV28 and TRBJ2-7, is DVKVTQSSRYLVKRTGEKVFLECVQDMDHENMFWYRQDPGLGLRLIYFSYDVKMKEKGDIPEGYSVSREKKERFSLILESASTNQTSMYLCASSSSGTGGDEQYFGPGTRLTVT.

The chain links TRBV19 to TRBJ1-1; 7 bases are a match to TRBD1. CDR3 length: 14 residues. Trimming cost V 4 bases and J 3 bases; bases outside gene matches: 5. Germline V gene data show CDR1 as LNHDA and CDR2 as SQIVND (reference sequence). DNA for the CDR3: TGTGCCAGTAGTAGGGTACAGGGGCACACTGAAGCTTTCTTT. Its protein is CASSRVQGHTEAFF.

This chain's CDR3 is CASSLWEGANEQFF. The DNA of the CDR3 is TGTGCCAGCAGCTTATGGGAAGGGGCAAATGAGCAGTTCTTC. This chain connects TRBV7-2 to TRBJ2-1; D might be TRBD1 (5 bases). V lost 2 bases to trimming and J lost 7 bases, with 12 bases between them. Germline CDR1 is SGHTA and CDR2 is FQGNSA. This CDR3 has 14 amino acids.

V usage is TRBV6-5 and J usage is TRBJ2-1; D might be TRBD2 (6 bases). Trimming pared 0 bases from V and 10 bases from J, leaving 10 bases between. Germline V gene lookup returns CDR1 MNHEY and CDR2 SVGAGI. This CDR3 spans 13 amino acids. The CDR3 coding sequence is TGTGCCAGCAGTTACTCCCCCCGGGGGGAGCAGTTCTTC. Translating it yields CASSYSPRGEQFF.

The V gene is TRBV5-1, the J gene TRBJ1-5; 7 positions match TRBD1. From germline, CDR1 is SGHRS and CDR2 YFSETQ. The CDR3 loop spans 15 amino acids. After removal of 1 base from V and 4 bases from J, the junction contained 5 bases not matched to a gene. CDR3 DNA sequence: TGCGCCAGCAGCTTGTACGGGACAGAGAATCAGCCCCAGCATTTT. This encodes CASSLYGTENQPQHF. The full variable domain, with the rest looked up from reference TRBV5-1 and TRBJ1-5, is KAGVTQTPRYLIKTRGQQVTLSCSPISGHRSVSWYQQTPGQGLQFLFEYFSETQRNKGNFPGRFSGRQFSNSRSEMNVSTLELGDSALYLCASSLYGTENQPQHFGDGTRLSIL.

Written as DNA, the CDR3 is TGTGCCACCAGCACTTGGACGGGAGCGTCCTACAATGAGCAGTTCTTC. It specifies CATSTWTGASYNEQFF. The chain is built from TRBV15 and TRBJ2-1, with TRBD2 as a possible D gene (6 bases). Germline values: CDR1 LNHNV, CDR2 YYDKDF (reference sequence). This CDR3 is built from 16 residues. V lost 4 bases, J lost 1 base, and 14 bases lay in between.

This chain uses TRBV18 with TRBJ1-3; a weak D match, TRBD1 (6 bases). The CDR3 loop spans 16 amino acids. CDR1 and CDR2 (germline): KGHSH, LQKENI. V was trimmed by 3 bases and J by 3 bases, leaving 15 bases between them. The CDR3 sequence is CASSPRGASGGNTIYF. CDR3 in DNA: TGTGCCAGCTCACCCAGGGGAGCTTCGGGTGGAAACACCATATATTTT.

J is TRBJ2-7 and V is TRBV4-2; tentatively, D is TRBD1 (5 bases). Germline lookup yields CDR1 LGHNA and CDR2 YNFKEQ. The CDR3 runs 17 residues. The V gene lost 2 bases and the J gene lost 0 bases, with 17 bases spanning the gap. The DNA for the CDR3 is TGTGCCAGCAGCCAACAAGGTGTGGCAGGACACTCCTACGAGCAGTACTTC. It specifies CASSQQGVAGHSYEQYF.

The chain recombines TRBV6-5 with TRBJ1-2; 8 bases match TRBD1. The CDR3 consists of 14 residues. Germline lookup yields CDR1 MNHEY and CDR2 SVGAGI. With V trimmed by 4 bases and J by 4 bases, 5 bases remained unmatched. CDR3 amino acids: CASSSRGLGYGYTF. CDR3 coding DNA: TGTGCCAGCAGTTCCAGGGGGCTGGGCTATGGCTACACCTTC.

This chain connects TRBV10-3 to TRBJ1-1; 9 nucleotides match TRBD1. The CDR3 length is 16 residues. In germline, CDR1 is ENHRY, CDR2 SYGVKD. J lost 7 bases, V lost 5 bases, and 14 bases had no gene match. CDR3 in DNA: TGTGCCATCAGTAGACGGGACAGGGATGGAGTAGGTGAAGCTTTCTTT. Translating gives CAISRRDRDGVGEAFF.

This CDR3 reads CASSLSGQGYYGYTF. The CDR3 DNA reads TGTGCCAGCAGCTTGAGTGGACAGGGGTACTATGGCTACACCTTC. V and J are TRBV5-5 and TRBJ1-2; 9 bases map to TRBD1. The trim removed 1 base at V and 3 bases at J, leaving 4 bases unmatched. This CDR3 spans 15 amino acids. Germline assignment: CDR1 SGHKS and CDR2 YYEKEE (reference sequence).

The CDR3 bases are TGTGCCAGCAGTGTAACAGGGACCCAAGAGACCCAGTACTTC. Translation: CASSVTGTQETQYF. J is TRBJ2-5 and V is TRBV4-2; D perhaps matches TRBD1 (6 bases). The CDR3 sequence is 14 residues long. The V gene lost 6 bases and the J gene lost 1 base, with 12 bases spanning the gap. Germline CDR1 reads LGHNA; CDR2 reads YNFKEQ.

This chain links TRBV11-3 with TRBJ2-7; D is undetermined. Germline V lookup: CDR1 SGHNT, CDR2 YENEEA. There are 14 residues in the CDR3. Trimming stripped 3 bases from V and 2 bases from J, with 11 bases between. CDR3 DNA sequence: TGTGCCAGCAGCTTTGGAGAAAACCCCTACGAGCAGTACTTC. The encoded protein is CASSFGENPYEQYF.

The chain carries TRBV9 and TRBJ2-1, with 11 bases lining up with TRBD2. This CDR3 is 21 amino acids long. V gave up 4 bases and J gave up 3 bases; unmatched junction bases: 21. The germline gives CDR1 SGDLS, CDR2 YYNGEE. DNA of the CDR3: TGTGCCAGCAGCTCCTGGCCCCCGGGACTAGCGGCCAAGAGAAACTACAATGAGCAGTTCTTC. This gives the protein CASSSWPPGLAAKRNYNEQFF.

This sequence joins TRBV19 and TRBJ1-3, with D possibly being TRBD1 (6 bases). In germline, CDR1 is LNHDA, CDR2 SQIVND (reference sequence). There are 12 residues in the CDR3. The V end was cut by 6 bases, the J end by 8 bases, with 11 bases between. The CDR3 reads CASSFRGYTIYF. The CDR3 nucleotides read TGTGCCAGTAGCTTCAGGGGATACACCATATATTTT.

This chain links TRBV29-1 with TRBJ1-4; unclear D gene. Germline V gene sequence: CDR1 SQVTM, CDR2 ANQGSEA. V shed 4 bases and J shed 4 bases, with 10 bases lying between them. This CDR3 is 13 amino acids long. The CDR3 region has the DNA TGCAGCGTTGTGGCAGGCTATAATGAAAAACTGTTTTTT. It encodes CSVVAGYNEKLFF.

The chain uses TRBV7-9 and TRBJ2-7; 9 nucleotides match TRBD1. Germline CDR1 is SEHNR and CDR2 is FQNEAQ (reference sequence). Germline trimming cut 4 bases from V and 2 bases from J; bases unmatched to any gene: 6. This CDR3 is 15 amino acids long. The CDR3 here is CASSSPGTGTYEQYF. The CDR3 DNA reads TGTGCCAGCAGCTCCCCCGGGACAGGGACCTACGAGCAGTACTTC.

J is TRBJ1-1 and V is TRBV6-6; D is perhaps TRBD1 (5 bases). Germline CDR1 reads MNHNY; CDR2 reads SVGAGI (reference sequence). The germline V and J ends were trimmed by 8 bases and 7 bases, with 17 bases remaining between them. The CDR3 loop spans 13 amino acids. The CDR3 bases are TGTGCCAGCTCCTGGGGGGATACGGTTGAAGCTTTCTTT. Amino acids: CASSWGDTVEAFF.

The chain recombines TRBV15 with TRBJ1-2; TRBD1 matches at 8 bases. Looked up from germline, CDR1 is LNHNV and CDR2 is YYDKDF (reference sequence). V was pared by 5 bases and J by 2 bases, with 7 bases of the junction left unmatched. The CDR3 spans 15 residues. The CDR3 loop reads CATSRGQATNYGYTF. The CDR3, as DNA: TGTGCCACCAGCCGGGGACAGGCTACGAACTATGGCTACACCTTC.

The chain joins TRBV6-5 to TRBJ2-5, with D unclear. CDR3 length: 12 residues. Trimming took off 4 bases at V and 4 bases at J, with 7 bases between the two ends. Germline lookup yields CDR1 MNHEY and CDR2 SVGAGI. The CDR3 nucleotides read TGTGCCAGCAGTTCGCCGGGAGAGACCCAGTACTTC. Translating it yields CASSSPGETQYF.

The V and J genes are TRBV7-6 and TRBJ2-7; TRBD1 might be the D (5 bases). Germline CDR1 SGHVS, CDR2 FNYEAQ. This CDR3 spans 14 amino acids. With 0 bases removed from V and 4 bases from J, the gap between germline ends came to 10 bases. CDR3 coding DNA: TGTGCCAGCAGCTTAGCGGGGCAGAAATACGAGCAGTACTTC. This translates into CASSLAGQKYEQYF.

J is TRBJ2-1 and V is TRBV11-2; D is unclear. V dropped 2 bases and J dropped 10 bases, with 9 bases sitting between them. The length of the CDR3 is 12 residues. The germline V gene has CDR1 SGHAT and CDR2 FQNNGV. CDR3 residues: CASSLYYPEQFF. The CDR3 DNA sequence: TGTGCCAGCAGCTTATACTACCCCGAGCAGTTCTTC.

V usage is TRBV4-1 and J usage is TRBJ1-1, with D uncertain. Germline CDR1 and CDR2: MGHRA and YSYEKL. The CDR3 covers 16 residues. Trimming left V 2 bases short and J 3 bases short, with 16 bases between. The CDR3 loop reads CASSQRQWRGDTEAFF. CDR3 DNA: TGCGCCAGCAGCCAAAGACAATGGCGGGGAGACACTGAAGCTTTCTTT.

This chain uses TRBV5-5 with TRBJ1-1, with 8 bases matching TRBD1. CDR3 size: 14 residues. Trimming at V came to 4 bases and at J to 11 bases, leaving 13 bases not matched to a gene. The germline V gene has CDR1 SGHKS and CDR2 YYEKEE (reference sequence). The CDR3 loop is CASSRQGQVLGAFF. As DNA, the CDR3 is TGTGCCAGCAGCCGCCAGGGACAGGTCCTCGGGGCTTTCTTT.

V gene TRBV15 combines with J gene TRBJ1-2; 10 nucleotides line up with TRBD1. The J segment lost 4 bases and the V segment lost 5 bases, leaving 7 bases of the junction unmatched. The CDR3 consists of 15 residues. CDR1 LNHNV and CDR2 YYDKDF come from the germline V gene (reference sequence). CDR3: CATSQGQGLVYGYTF. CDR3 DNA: TGTGCCACCAGCCAGGGACAGGGGTTGGTCTATGGCTACACCTTC.

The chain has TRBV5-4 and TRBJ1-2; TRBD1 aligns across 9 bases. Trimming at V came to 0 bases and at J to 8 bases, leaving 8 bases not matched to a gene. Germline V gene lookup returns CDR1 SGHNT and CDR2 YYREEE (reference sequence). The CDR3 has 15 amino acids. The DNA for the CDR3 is TGTGCCAGCAGCTTGGAGGACGGGACAGGGCACGGCTACACCTTC. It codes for CASSLEDGTGHGYTF.

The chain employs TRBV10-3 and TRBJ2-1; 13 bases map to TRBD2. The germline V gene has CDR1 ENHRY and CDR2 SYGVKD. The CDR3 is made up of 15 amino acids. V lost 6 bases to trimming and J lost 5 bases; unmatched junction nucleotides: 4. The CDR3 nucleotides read TGTGCCATCAGGGTGACTAGCGGGGGGAACAATGAGCAGTTCTTC. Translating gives CAIRVTSGGNNEQFF.

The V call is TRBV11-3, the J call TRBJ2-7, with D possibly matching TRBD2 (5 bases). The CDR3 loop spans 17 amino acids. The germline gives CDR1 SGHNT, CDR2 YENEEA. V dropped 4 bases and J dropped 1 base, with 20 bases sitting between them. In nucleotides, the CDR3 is TGTGCCAGCAGCTCCGGGGTAGCGCCCTACCTTTCCTACGAGCAGTACTTC. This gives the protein CASSSGVAPYLSYEQYF.

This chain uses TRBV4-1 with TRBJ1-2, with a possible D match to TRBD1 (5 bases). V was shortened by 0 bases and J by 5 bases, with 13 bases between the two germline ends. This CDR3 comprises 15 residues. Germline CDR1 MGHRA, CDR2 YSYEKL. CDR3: CASSQDRGSGYGYTF. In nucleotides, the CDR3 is TGCGCCAGCAGCCAAGATAGGGGCTCCGGGTATGGCTACACCTTC.

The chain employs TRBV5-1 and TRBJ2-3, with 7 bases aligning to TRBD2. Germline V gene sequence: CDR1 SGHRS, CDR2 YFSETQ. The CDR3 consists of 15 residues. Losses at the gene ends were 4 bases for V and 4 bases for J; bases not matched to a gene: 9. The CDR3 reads CASSASSGRADTQYF. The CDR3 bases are TGCGCCAGCAGCGCTAGTAGCGGGCGGGCAGATACGCAGTATTTT.

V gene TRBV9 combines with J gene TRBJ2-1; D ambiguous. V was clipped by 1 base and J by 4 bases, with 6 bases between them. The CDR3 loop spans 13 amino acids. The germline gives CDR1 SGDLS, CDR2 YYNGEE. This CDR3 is CASSVQDYNEQFF. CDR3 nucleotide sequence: TGTGCCAGCAGCGTACAGGATTACAATGAGCAGTTCTTC.